Listed below are T cell receptor beta chains from one sample, sequenced in a study of shared clonotypes between healthy human individuals. Sequencing used immunoSEQ multiplex PCR; TCRdb keeps in-frame clones, though not all of them. The data contain about half a million clones, 79% of them singletons. Input material: PBMCs. The receptors come from a woman aged 35 to 49 in good health. Some clones in this sample may be carry-over from other donors' samples. The CDR3 runs from the conserved cysteine through the conserved F or W. The order of the fields is clone size, V gene, D gene, J gene, CDR3 protein, CDR3 DNA. A D gene is named only where the DNA matches it firmly. Clone size, where shown, is once, few, many, or a class for clones that have expanded.

NA	TRBV15	TRBD2	TRBJ2-7	CATSREGTTDYEQYF	TGTGCCACCAGCAGAGAAGGGACTACTGACTACGAGCAGTACTTC
few	TRBV18	TRBD2	TRBJ2-3	CASSPPRTSGSLSTDTQYF	TGTGCCAGCTCACCACCGCGGACTAGCGGGAGTTTGAGCACAGATACGCAGTATTTT
NA	TRBV14	TRBD2	TRBJ2-2	CASSPRLAGDTGELFF	TGTGCCAGCAGCCCCCGACTAGCGGGGGACACCGGGGAGCTGTTTTTT
NA	TRBV28	TRBD1	TRBJ2-7	CASSSAGTGVAEQYF	TGTGCCAGCAGTTCGGCCGGGACAGGGGTTGCCGAGCAGTACTTC
NA	TRBV28	TRBD1	TRBJ2-1	CASRRTGANEQFF	TGTGCCAGCAGACGGACAGGGGCCAATGAGCAGTTCTTC
NA	TRBV5-8	NA	TRBJ1-3	CASSKDSSGNTIYF	TGTGCCAGCAGCAAGGACAGCTCTGGAAACACCATATATTTT
NA	TRBV5-1	NA	TRBJ2-1	CASSLEGRGDNEQFF	TGCGCCAGCAGCTTGGAGGGCAGGGGGGATAATGAGCAGTTCTTC
NA	TRBV27	NA	TRBJ1-2	CASSYMGSPYYGYTF	TGTGCCAGCAGTTATATGGGCAGCCCCTACTATGGCTACACCTTC
NA	TRBV10-1	NA	TRBJ2-7	CASSEGIILVGTSYEQYF	TGCGCCAGCAGTGAAGGCATCATACTAGTGGGTACCTCCTACGAGCAGTACTTC
NA	TRBV5-8	NA	TRBJ2-2	CASSLGHTTGELFF	TGTGCCAGCAGCTTGGGTCACACTACCGGGGAGCTGTTTTTT
NA	TRBV5-1	TRBD2	TRBJ2-3	CASSNVISGSSRDTQYF	TGCGCCAGCAGCAACGTCATTAGCGGGAGTTCACGGGATACGCAGTATTTT
NA	TRBV27	TRBD2	TRBJ2-1	CASSLLASGDGNEQFF	TGTGCCAGCAGTTTATTGGCTAGCGGGGATGGGAATGAGCAGTTCTTC
NA	TRBV7-9	NA	TRBJ2-5	CASSFAQSQETQYF	TGTGCCAGCAGCTTTGCGCAGTCCCAAGAGACCCAGTACTTC
NA	TRBV5-4	TRBD1	TRBJ2-2	CASSLDRGHTGELFF	TGTGCCAGCAGTCTGGACAGGGGGCACACCGGGGAGCTGTTTTTT
once	TRBV5-6	NA	TRBJ2-4	CASSHIPVSYAKNIQYF	TGTGCCAGCAGCCACATTCCTGTTTCATACGCCAAAAACATTCAGTACTTC
NA	TRBV18	TRBD1	TRBJ1-6	CASSPGTGFRNSPLHF	TGTGCCAGCTCACCCGGGACAGGATTTCGGAATTCACCCCTCCACTTT
NA	TRBV28	TRBD2	TRBJ2-7	CASSTRQAGGEQYF	TGTGCCAGCAGTACCCGACAGGCGGGGGGCGAGCAGTACTTC
NA	TRBV28	NA	TRBJ1-2	CASSLLGGGGNGYTF	TGTGCCAGCAGCCTCCTGGGGGGGGGCGGGAATGGCTACACCTTC
NA	TRBV11-2	TRBD2	TRBJ2-5	CASSSLAGLTETQYF	TGTGCCAGCAGCTCGTTAGCGGGACTCACAGAGACCCAGTACTTC
NA	TRBV11-3	NA	TRBJ1-1	CASSQVGGTEAFF	TGTGCCAGCAGCCAAGTGGGGGGCACTGAAGCTTTCTTT
NA	TRBV19	NA	TRBJ2-1	CASSISSGRAYNEQFF	TGTGCCAGTAGTATATCCAGCGGGCGCGCCTACAATGAGCAGTTCTTC
NA	TRBV18	TRBD2	TRBJ2-7	CASSPAGTSGYEQYF	TGTGCCAGCTCACCTGCCGGGACTAGCGGCTACGAGCAGTACTTC
once	TRBV2	NA	TRBJ1-2	CASYGYTF	TGTGCCAGCTATGGCTACACCTTC
NA	TRBV28	NA	TRBJ1-2	CASVPADNYGYTF	TGTGCCAGCGTCCCGGCCGACAACTATGGCTACACCTTC
NA	TRBV5-1	TRBD1	TRBJ1-1	CASSLAGDRVLTEAFF	TGCGCCAGCAGCTTGGCCGGAGACAGGGTTCTTACTGAAGCTTTCTTT
NA	TRBV29-1	TRBD1	TRBJ1-2	CSVGEGQGAYGYTF	TGCAGCGTTGGCGAAGGACAGGGGGCCTATGGCTACACCTTC
NA	TRBV20-1	NA	TRBJ2-7	CSAQGGHEQYF	TGCAGTGCTCAGGGGGGGCACGAGCAGTACTTC
NA	TRBV11-3	NA	TRBJ2-3	CASSFPSGRDTQYF	TGTGCCAGCAGCTTCCCTTCGGGACGAGATACGCAGTATTTT
NA	TRBV18	NA	TRBJ2-5	CASSPSSEQETQYF	TGTGCCAGCTCACCTTCTAGCGAACAAGAGACCCAGTACTTC
NA	TRBV9	TRBD1	TRBJ2-7	CASSFRDRAYEQYF	TGTGCCAGCAGCTTTCGGGACAGGGCCTACGAGCAGTACTTC
NA	TRBV5-1	NA	TRBJ2-5	CASSLVVGQETQYF	TGCGCCAGCAGCTTGGTAGTGGGACAAGAGACCCAGTACTTC
NA	TRBV9	TRBD1	TRBJ1-2	CASSVEGQGRGGYTF	TGTGCCAGCAGCGTAGAGGGACAGGGTAGGGGTGGCTACACCTTC